This T cell receptor beta chain comes out of a study of blood T cell repertoires in COVID-19. Study context: PBMCs, B-cell-depleted T cells, or T cells provided the cDNA or gDNA that made up the material.

V gave up 4 bases and J gave up 1 base; unmatched junction bases: 0. CDR1 and CDR2 (germline): ENHRY, SYGVKD. The length of the CDR3 is 14 residues. Participants came from some 26 US areas, aged about 18 to 95 years. Sequenced by immunoSEQ multiplex PCR; TCRdb stores in-frame clones only, minus some. The table includes 150,000 to 200,000 clones, 80% detected once. V usage is TRBV10-3 and J usage is TRBJ2-2, with 7 bases aligning to TRBD1. The receptor's source is a man aged 55-75 years who had been exposed to COVID-19. Sequenced sample: PBMCs or T cells enriched from blood (not recorded which). The CDR3 bases are TGTGCCATCAGTGGGACAGGGAACACCGGGGAGCTGTTTTTT. Translating it yields CAISGTGNTGELFF.